The entry below describes one TCR beta chain. The source of the sample is a study of blood T cell repertoires in COVID-19. As for the study in general: The samples span acute and convalescent COVID-19 from the United States, Italy and Spain. PBMCs, B-cell-depleted T cells, or T cells were the source of the cDNA or gDNA that made up the material.

Under the authors' procedure: Estimates of nucleated cell counts were drawn from the amplification of reference gene primers. Generated by immunoSEQ multiplex PCR, the TCRdb table keeps only in-frame clones and is missing some. The V and J calls and clone size come from that table; D and trimming were worked out from the DNA. The sample lists about 150,000 clones, 75% to 90% seen once, with roughly 2.9% in the top ten. The sample was peripheral blood. This sequence originates from an older woman with acute or convalescent COVID-19.

The CDR3 loop is CASSLGLVDTEAFF. The DNA for the CDR3 is TGTGCCAGCAGCTTAGGACTCGTAGACACTGAAGCTTTCTTT. This chain links TRBV7-9 with TRBJ1-1; D unclear. The CDR3 is made up of 14 amino acids. Trimming took off 1 base at V and 3 bases at J, with 9 bases between the two ends. The germline V gene encodes CDR1 SEHNR and CDR2 FQNEAQ (reference sequence).